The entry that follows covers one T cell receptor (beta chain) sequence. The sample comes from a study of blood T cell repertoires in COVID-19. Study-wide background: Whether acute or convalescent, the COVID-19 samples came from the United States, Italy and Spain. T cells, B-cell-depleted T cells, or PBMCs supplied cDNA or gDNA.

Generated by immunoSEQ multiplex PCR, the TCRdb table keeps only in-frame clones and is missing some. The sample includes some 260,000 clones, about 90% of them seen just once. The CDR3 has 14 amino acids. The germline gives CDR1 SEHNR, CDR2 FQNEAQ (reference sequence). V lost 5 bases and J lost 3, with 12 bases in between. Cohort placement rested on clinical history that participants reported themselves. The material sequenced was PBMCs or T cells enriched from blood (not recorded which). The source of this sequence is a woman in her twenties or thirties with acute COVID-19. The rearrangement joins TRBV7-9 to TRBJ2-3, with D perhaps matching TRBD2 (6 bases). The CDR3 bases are TGTGCCAGCAGCCTGCGTGGGGGGACAGATACGCAGTATTTT. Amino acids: CASSLRGGTDTQYF.